This T cell receptor (beta chain) came from a study of blood T cells in healthy people across ages. The V and J ends lost 4 bases and 1 base, in that order; junction bases with no gene match: 8. This CDR3 has 17 amino acids. The V gene's germline CDR1 is MNHEY and CDR2 SVGAGI. Study-wide points: Observed TCR beta diversity per million T cells went down as age went up. This fall followed a roughly linear course with age. With unsorted PBMCs, a conclusive comparison of naive versus antigen-experienced cells was not possible.

The sample holds a few counts of this clonotype. Its antigen is unidentified. Peripheral blood, about 9.8 milliliters per donor, was collected. Primed by a sample-barcoded 5' primer and a J-beta primer mix, a second PCR proceeded for roughly 7 to 12 cycles. Sequencing of every sample gave 3 million or more CDR3-containing paired-end reads. TCRdb reprocessed the 5' RACE reads via MiXCR and lists one record per CDR3 protein. Seen here are 600,000 or so distinct CDR3 sequences, roughly 21% observed once, and the top ten hold 3.5% to 4%. This chain uses TRBV6-5 with TRBJ2-5, with 11 bases identical to TRBD2. This sequence originates from a man aged 65 to 79 in good health. Sequenced sample: blood. In DNA, the CDR3 is TGTGCCAGCAGTTCCCGCAGACTAGCGGGACTCCAAGAGACCCAGTACTTC. This codes for CASSSRRLAGLQETQYF.